What follows is one T cell receptor beta chain and its context. TCRdb keeps only in-frame clones here, not all; method: immunoSEQ multiplex PCR. The data hold a few hundred thousand clones, with about nine tenths observed a single time. This entry comes from a study of blood T cell repertoires in COVID-19. This CDR3 is built from 14 residues. J gave up 5 bases and V 5 bases, and 4 bases lay outside the gene matches. Germline V gene data show CDR1 as SGHRS and CDR2 as YFSETQ. The clonotype was recovered from a man aged 30 to 45 in a cohort exposed to, infected with or recovered from COVID-19 (not recorded which). Sequencing used PBMCs or T cells enriched from blood (not recorded which). The chain combines TRBV5-1 with TRBJ1-4; 9 bases are shared with TRBD1. CDR3 coding DNA: TGCGCCAGCAGTCCCGGGACAGGGAATGAAAAACTGTTTTTT. This gives the protein CASSPGTGNEKLFF.